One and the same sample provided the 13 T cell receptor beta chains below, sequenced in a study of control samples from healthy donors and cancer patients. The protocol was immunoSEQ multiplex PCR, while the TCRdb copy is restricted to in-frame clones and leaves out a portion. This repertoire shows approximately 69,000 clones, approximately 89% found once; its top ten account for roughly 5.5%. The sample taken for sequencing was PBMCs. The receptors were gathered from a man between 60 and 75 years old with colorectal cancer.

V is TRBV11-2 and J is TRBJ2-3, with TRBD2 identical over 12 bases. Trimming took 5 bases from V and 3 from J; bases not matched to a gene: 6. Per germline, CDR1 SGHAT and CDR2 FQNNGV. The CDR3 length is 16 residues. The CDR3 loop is CASSPNGLAGTDTQYF. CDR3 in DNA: TGTGCCAGCAGCCCAAATGGACTAGCGGGGACAGATACGCAGTATTTT.

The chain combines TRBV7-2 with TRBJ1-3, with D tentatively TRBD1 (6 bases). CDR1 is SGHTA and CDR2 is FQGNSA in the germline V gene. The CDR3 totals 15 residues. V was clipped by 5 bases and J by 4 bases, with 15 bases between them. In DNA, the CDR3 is TGTGCCAGCAGCCCAAACGGGGGCAGGGGAAACACCATATATTTT. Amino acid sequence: CASSPNGGRGNTIYF.

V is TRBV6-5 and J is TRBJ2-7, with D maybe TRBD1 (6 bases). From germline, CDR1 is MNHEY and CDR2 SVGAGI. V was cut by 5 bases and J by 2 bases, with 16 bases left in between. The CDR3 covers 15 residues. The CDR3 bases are TGTGCCAGCAGTCCCTTGGCGAGGGGGACCTACGAGCAGTACTTC. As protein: CASSPLARGTYEQYF.

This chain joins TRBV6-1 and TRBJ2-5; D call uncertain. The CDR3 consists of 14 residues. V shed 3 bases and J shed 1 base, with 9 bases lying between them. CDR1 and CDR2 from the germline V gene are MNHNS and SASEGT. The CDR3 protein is CASSDWAIQETQYF. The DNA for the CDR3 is TGTGCCAGCAGTGATTGGGCCATCCAAGAGACCCAGTACTTC.

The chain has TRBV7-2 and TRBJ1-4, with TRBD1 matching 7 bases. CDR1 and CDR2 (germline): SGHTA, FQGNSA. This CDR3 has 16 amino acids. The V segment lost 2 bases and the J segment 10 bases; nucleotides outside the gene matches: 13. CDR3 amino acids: CASSLPQGGQRGKLFF. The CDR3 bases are TGTGCCAGCAGCTTACCCCAGGGGGGTCAACGAGGAAAACTGTTTTTT.

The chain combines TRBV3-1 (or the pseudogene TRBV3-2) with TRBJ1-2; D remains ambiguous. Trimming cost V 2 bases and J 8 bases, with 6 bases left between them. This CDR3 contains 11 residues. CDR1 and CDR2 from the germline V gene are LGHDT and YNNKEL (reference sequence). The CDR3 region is CASSQLGGYTF. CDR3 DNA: TGTGCCAGCAGCCAACTGGGGGGCTACACCTTC.

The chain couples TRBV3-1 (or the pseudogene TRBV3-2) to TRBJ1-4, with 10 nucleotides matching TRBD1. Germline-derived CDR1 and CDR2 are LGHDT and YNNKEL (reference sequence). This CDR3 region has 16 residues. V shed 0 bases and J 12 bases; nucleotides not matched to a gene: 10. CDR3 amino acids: CASSQEWTGGPGELFF. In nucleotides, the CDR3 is TGTGCCAGCAGCCAAGAATGGACAGGGGGGCCTGGGGAACTGTTTTTT.

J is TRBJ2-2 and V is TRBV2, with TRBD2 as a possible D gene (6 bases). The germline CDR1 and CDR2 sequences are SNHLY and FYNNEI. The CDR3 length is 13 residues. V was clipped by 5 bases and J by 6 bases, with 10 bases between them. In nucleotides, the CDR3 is TGTGCCAGCAGTCGGGAGATGGCCGGGGAGCTGTTTTTT. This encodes CASSREMAGELFF.

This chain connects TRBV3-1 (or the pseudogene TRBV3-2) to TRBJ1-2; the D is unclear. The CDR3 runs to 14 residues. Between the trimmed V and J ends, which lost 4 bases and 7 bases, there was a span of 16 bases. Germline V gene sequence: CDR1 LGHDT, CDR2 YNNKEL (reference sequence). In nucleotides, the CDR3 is TGTGCCAGCAGCCCCGGGTTACCTTACTCTGGCTACACCTTC. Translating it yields CASSPGLPYSGYTF.

The CDR3 DNA reads as TGTGCCAGCAGCCCCCCCGCTGCACAGGGTCTTTTTTCCGGCTACACCTTC. The encoded protein is CASSPPAAQGLFSGYTF. The genes are TRBV7-9 and TRBJ1-2; D possibly corresponds to TRBD1 (6 bases). V shed 5 bases and J shed 8 bases, with 27 bases lying between them. CDR1 is SEHNR, CDR2 FQNEAQ, per germline (reference sequence). The CDR3 loop spans 17 amino acids.

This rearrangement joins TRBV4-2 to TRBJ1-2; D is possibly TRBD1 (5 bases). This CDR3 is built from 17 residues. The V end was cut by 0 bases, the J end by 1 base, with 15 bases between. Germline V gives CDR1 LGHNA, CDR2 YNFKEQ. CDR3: CASSQDGAGPVNYGYTF. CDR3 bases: TGTGCCAGCAGCCAAGATGGGGCGGGGCCGGTTAACTATGGCTACACCTTC.

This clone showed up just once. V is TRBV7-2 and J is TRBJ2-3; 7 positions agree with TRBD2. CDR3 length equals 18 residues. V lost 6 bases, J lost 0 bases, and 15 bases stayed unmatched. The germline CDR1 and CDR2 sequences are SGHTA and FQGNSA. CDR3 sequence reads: CASRPLARIITSTDTQYF. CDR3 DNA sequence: TGTGCCAGCAGGCCACTAGCGCGAATTATAACTAGCACAGATACGCAGTATTTT.

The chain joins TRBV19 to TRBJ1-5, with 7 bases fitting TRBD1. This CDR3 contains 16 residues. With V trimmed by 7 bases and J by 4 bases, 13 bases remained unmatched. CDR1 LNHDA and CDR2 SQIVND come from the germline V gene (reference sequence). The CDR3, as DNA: TGTGCCAGTATAGTCGTAGGGACAGCAACTAATCAGCCCCAGCATTTT. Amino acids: CASIVVGTATNQPQHF.